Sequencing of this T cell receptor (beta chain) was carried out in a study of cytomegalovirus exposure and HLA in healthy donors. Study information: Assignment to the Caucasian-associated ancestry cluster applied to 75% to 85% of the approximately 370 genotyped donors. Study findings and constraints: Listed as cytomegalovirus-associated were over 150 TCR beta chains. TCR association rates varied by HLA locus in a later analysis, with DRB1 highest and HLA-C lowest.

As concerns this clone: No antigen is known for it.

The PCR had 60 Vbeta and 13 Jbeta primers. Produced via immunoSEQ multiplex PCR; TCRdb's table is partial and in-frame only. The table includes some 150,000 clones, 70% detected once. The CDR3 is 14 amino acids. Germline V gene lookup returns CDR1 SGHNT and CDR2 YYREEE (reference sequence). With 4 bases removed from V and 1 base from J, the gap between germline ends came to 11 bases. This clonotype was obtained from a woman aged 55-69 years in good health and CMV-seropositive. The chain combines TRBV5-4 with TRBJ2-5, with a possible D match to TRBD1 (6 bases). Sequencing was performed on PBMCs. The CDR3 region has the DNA TGTGCCAGCAGCCTTAACAGGGTCCAAGAGACCCAGTACTTC. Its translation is CASSLNRVQETQYF.